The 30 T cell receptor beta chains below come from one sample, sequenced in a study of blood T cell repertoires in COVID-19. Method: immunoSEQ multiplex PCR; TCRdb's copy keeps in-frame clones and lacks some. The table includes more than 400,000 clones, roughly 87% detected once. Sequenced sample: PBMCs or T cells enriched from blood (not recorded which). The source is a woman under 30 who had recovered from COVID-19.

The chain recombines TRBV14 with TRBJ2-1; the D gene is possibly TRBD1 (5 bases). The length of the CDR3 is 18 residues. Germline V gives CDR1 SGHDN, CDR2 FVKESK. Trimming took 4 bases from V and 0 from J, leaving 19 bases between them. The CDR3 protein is CASSRFGKGATSYNEQFF. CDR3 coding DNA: TGTGCCAGCAGCCGCTTCGGAAAAGGGGCGACCTCCTACAATGAGCAGTTCTTC. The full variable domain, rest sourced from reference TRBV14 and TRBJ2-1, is EAGVTQFPSHSVIEKGQTVTLRCDPISGHDNLYWYRRVMGKEIKFLLHFVKESKQDESGMPNNRFLAERTGGTYSTLKVQPAELEDSGVYFCASSRFGKGATSYNEQFFGPGTRLTVL.

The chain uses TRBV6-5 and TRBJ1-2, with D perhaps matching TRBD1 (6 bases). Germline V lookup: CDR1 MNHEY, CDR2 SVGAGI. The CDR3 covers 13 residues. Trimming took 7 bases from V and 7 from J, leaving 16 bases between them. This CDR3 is CASNFAQGSGYTF. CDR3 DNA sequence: TGTGCCAGCAATTTCGCACAGGGCTCTGGCTACACCTTC.

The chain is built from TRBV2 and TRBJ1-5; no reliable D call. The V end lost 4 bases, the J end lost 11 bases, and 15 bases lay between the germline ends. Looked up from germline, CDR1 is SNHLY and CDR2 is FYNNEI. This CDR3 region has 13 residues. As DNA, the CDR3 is TGTGCCAGCAGTGTTCGGGGAACGGACTCCCAGCATTTT. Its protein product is CASSVRGTDSQHF.

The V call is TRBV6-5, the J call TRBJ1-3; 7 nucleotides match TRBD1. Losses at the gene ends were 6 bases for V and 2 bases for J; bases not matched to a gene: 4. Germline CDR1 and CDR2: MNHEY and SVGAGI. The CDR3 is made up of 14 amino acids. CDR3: CASRPTGAGNTIYF. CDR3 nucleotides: TGTGCCAGCAGGCCTACAGGGGCTGGAAACACCATATATTTT.

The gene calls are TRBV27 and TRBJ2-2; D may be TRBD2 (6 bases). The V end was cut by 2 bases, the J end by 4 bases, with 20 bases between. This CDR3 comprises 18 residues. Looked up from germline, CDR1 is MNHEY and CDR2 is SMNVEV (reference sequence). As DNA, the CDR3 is TGTGCCAGCAGTTTAATCCTTAGGGGCCCGCGGGGCACCGGGGAGCTGTTTTTT. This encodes CASSLILRGPRGTGELFF.

The CDR3 DNA reads TGCGCCAGCAGCCTCTCGGGGGGTAGGAACACTGAAGCTTTCTTT. Translation: CASSLSGGRNTEAFF. The rearrangement links TRBV5-1 to TRBJ1-1, with D maybe TRBD1 (5 bases). Germline CDR1 is SGHRS and CDR2 is YFSETQ. V lost 4 bases and J lost 1, with 14 bases in between. This CDR3 comprises 15 residues.

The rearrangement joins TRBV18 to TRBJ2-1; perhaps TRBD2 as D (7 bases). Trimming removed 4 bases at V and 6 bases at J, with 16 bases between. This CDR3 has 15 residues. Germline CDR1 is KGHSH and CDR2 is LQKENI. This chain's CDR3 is CASSLFWGGLNEQFF. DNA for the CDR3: TGTGCCAGCTCACTTTTCTGGGGGGGCCTCAATGAGCAGTTCTTC.

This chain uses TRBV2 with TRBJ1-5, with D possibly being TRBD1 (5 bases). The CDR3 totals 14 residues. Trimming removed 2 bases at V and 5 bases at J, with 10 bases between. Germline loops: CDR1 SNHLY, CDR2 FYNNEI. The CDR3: CASSEQGGHQPQHF. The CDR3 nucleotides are TGTGCCAGCAGTGAACAGGGAGGGCATCAGCCCCAGCATTTT. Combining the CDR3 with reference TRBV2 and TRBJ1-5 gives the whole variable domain EPEVTQTPSHQVTQMGQEVILRCVPISNHLYFYWYRQILGQKVEFLVSFYNNEISEKSEIFDDQFSVERPDGSNFTLKIRSTKLEDSAMYFCASSEQGGHQPQHFGDGTRLSIL.

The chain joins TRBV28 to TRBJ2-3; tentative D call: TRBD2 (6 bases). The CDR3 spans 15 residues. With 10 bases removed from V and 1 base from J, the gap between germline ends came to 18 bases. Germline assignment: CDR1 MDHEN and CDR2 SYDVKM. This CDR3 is CATSEFTGGTDTQYF. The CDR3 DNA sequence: TGTGCCACCTCCGAATTCACGGGGGGCACAGATACGCAGTATTTT.

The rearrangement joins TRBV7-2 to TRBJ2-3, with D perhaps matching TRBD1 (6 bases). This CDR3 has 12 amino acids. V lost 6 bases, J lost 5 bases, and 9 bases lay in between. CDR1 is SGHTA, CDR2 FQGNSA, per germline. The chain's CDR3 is CASSPDRDTQYF. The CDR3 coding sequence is TGTGCCAGCAGTCCGGACAGAGATACGCAGTATTTT.

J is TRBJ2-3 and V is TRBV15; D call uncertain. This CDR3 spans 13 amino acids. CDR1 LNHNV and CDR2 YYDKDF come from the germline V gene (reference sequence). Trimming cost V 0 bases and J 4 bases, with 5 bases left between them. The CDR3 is CATSRDPADTQYF. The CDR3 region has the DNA TGTGCCACCAGCAGAGATCCCGCAGATACGCAGTATTTT. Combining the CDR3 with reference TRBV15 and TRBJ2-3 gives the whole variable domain DAMVIQNPRYQVTQFGKPVTLSCSQTLNHNVMYWYQQKSSQAPKLLFHYYDKDFNNEADTPDNFQSRRPNTSFCFLDIRSPGLGDTAMYLCATSRDPADTQYFGPGTRLTVL.

The CDR3 DNA reads as TGTGCCAGCAGCCTCAGCGGGGGTCCCACCGAGCAGTACTTC. Amino acid sequence: CASSLSGGPTEQYF. V usage is TRBV6-6 and J usage is TRBJ2-7; TRBD2 aligns across 8 bases. V trimming: 6 bases; J trimming: 6 bases; junction bases outside the gene matches: 10. Germline lookup yields CDR1 MNHNY and CDR2 SVGAGI (reference sequence). The CDR3 extends over 14 amino acids.

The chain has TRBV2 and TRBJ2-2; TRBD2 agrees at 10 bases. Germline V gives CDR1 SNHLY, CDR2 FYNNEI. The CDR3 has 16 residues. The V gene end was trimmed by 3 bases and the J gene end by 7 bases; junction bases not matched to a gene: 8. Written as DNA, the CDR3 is TGTGCCAGCAGTGAGGGAGCGGGGGGGCGCGGCGGGGAGCTGTTTTTT. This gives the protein CASSEGAGGRGGELFF.

The CDR3 sequence: CASSPADTQYF. CDR3 DNA sequence: TGTGCCAGCAGCCCAGCAGATACGCAGTATTTT. The rearrangement uses TRBV11-2 and TRBJ2-3; D call uncertain. Germline CDR1 is SGHAT and CDR2 is FQNNGV. The CDR3 is made up of 11 amino acids. The V end lost 5 bases, the J end lost 4 bases, and 4 bases lay between the germline ends.

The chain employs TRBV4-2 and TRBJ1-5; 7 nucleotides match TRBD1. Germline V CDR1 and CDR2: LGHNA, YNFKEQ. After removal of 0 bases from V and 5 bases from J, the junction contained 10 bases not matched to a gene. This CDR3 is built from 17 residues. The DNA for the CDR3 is TGTGCCAGCAGCCAAGAGTTGGAGGGACAGACATATCAGCCCCAGCATTTT. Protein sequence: CASSQELEGQTYQPQHF.

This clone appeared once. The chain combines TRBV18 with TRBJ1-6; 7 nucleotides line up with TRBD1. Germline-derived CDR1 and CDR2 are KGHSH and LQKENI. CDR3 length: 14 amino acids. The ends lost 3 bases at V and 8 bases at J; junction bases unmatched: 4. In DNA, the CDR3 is TGTGCCAGCTCACCGACAGGGAAGGATTCACCCCTCCACTTT. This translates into CASSPTGKDSPLHF.

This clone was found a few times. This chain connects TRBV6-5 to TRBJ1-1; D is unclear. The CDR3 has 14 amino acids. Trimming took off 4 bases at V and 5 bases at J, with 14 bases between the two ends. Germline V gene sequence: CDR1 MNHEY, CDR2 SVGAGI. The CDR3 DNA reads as TGTGCCAGCAGTTCCCCGGGGAAGTATACTGAAGCTTTCTTT. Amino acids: CASSSPGKYTEAFF.

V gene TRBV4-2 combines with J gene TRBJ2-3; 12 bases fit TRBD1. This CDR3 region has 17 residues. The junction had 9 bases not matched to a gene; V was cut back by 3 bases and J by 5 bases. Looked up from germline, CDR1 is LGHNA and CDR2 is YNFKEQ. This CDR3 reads CASSQPGTGGEEDTQYF. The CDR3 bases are TGTGCCAGCAGCCAGCCCGGGACAGGGGGCGAGGAAGATACGCAGTATTTT.

The CDR3 DNA reads as TGTGCCAGCAGTTTAATCGGACAGGGCCACCCTTCCGGCACAGATACGCAGTATTTT. Amino acids: CASSLIGQGHPSGTDTQYF. J is TRBJ2-3 and V is TRBV28, with 8 bases matching TRBD1. CDR3 length: 19 amino acids. In germline, CDR1 is MDHEN, CDR2 SYDVKM. V dropped 2 bases and J dropped 1; count of bases not matched to a gene: 14.

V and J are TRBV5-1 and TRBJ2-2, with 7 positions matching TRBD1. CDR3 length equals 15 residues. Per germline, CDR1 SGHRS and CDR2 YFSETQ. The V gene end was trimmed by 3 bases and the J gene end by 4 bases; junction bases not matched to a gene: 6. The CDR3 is CASSSPGQPTGELFF. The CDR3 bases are TGCGCCAGCAGCTCACCGGGACAGCCCACCGGGGAGCTGTTTTTT.

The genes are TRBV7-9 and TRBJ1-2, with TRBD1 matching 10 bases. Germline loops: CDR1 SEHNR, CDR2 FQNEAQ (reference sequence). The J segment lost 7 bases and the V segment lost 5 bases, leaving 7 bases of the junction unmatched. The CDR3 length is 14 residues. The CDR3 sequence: CASSPTGTGAGYTF. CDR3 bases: TGTGCCAGCAGCCCAACCGGGACAGGGGCTGGCTACACCTTC.

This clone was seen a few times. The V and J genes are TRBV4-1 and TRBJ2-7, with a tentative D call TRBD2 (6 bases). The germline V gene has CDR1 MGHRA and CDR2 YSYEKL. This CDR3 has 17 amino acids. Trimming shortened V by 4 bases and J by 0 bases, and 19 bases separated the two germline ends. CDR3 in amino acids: CASSLIGTPFASYEQYF. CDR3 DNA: TGCGCCAGCAGCCTAATAGGGACTCCCTTTGCCTCCTACGAGCAGTACTTC.

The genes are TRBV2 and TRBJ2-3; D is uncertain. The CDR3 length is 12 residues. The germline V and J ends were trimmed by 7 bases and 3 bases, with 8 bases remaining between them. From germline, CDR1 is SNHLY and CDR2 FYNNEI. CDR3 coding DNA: TGTGCCAGCATGCCAGAAACAGATACGCAGTATTTT. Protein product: CASMPETDTQYF.

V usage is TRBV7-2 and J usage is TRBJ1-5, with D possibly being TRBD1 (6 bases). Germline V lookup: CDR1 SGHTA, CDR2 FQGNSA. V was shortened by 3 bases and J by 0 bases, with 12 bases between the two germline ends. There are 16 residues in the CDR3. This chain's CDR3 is CASSLSGADSNQPQHF. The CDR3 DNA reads TGTGCCAGCAGCTTGTCAGGGGCGGATAGCAATCAGCCCCAGCATTTT.

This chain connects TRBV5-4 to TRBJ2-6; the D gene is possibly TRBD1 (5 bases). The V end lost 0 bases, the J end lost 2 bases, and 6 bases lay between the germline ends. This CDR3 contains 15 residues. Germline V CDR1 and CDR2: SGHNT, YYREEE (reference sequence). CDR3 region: CASSLAGPGANVLTF. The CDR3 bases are TGTGCCAGCAGCTTGGCAGGGCCTGGGGCCAACGTCCTGACTTTC.

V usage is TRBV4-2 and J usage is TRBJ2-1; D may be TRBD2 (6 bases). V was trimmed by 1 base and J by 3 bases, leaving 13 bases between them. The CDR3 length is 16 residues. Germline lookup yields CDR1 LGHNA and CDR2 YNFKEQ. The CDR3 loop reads CASSQGGVASYNEQFF. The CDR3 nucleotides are TGTGCCAGCAGCCAAGGGGGGGTAGCTAGCTACAATGAGCAGTTCTTC.

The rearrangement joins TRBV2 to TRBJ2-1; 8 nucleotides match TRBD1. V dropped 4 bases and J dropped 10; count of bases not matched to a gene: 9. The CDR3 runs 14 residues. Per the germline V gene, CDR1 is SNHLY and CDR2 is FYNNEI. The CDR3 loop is CASSARTGYEEQFF. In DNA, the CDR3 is TGTGCCAGCAGTGCCCGGACAGGGTATGAAGAGCAGTTCTTC. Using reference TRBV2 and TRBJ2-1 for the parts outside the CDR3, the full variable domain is EPEVTQTPSHQVTQMGQEVILRCVPISNHLYFYWYRQILGQKVEFLVSFYNNEISEKSEIFDDQFSVERPDGSNFTLKIRSTKLEDSAMYFCASSARTGYEEQFFGPGTRLTVL.

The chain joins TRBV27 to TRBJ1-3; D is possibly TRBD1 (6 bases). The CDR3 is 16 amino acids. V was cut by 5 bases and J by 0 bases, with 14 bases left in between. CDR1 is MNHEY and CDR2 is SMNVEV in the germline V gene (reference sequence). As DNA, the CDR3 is TGTGCCAGCAGTCCAAGGGGGGGGTTCTCTGGAAACACCATATATTTT. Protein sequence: CASSPRGGFSGNTIYF.

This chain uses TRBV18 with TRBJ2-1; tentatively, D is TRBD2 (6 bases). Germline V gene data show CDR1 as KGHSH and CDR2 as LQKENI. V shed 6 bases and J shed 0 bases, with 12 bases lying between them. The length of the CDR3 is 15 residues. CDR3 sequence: CASSLGLLSYNEQFF. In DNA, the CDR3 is TGTGCCAGCTCCCTGGGACTCCTCTCCTACAATGAGCAGTTCTTC.

CDR3 amino acids: CASSLGTGSGYTF. The CDR3 coding sequence is TGCGCCAGCAGCCTCGGGACAGGGTCGGGCTACACCTTC. The V call is TRBV10-1, the J call TRBJ1-2; 9 bases map to TRBD1. The CDR3 runs to 13 residues. The J segment lost 8 bases and the V segment lost 6 bases, leaving 7 bases of the junction unmatched. From germline, CDR1 is WNHNN and CDR2 SYGVQD (reference sequence).